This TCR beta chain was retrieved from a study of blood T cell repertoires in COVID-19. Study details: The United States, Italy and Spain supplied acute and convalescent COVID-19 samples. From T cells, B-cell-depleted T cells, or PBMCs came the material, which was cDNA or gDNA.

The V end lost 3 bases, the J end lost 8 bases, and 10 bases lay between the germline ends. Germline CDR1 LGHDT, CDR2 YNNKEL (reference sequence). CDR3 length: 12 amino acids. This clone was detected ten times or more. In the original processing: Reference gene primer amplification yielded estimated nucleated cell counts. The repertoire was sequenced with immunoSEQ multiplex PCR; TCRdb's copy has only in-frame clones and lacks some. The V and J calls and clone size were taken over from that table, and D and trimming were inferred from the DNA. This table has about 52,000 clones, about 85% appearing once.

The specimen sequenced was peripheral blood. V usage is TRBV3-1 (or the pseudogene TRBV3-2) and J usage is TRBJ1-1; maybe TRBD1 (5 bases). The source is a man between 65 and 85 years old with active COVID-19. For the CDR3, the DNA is TGTGCCAGCAGCCAGCCGGGGGGAGAAGCTTTCTTT. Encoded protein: CASSQPGGEAFF.